A single sample is the source of the 12 T cell receptor beta chains below, sequenced in a study of CD8 T cells in Susac syndrome. A quantity of about 0.5 to 1 ug RNA underwent reverse transcription using random hexamers. Each CDR3 protein is one row after TCRdb ran MiXCR on the immunoSEQ multiplex PCR reads. Among 95,000 to 150,000 distinct CDR3 sequences listed, 96% were seen once. The sample was CD4+ T cells from PBMCs. The origin of the receptors is a human donor with Susac syndrome.

This chain uses TRBV20-1 with TRBJ2-7; possibly TRBD1 or TRBD2 for D (5 bases each). CDR3 size: 14 residues. The ends were cut back, 4 bases at V and 0 bases at J, with 13 bases in the middle. Germline V lookup: CDR1 DFQATT, CDR2 SNEGSKA (reference sequence). The CDR3 loop is CSATLAGTSYEQYF. The CDR3 region has the DNA TGCAGTGCTACCTTGGCAGGGACCTCCTACGAGCAGTACTTC.

The chain joins TRBV11-3 to TRBJ1-5; TRBD1 matches at 7 bases. V shed 5 bases and J 6 bases; nucleotides not matched to a gene: 10. Germline CDR1 and CDR2: SGHNT and YENEEA. The CDR3 spans 15 residues. As DNA, the CDR3 is TGTGCCAGCAGCCGACAGGGTAGCGTTACTCAGCCCCAGCATTTT. It specifies CASSRQGSVTQPQHF.

This clonotype has a single count. V is TRBV28 and J is TRBJ1-2, with D possibly TRBD1 on 5 matching bases. The CDR3 has 13 amino acids. Germline values: CDR1 MDHEN, CDR2 SYDVKM. Trimming removed 7 bases at V and 3 bases at J, with 12 bases between. CDR3 sequence reads: CASIGQGYYGYTF. CDR3 sequence (DNA): TGTGCCAGCATTGGGCAGGGATACTATGGCTACACCTTC.

The chain uses TRBV20-1 and TRBJ2-3; 7 bases map to TRBD2. Germline values: CDR1 DFQATT, CDR2 SNEGSKA (reference sequence). With 2 bases clipped from V and 0 bases from J, the junction kept 5 bases outside the gene matches. This CDR3 has 15 residues. The CDR3 DNA sequence: TGCAGTGCTAGAATACGCGGGAGTAGCACAGATACGCAGTATTTT. It yields the protein CSARIRGSSTDTQYF.

The table lists this clonotype with a count of one. DNA of the CDR3: TGCGCCAGCAGCCGCCAGGAGGCCGGGGCCAACGTCCTGACTTTC. Translation: CASSRQEAGANVLTF. The chain links TRBV4-3 to TRBJ2-6; D is perhaps TRBD2 (5 bases). Trimming removed 4 bases at V and 4 bases at J, with 11 bases between. Germline-derived CDR1 and CDR2 are LGHNA and YSLEER. This CDR3 is 15 amino acids long.

This chain connects TRBV2 to TRBJ1-1; D call uncertain. Germline CDR1 reads SNHLY; CDR2 reads FYNNEI. The CDR3 extends over 13 amino acids. V lost 6 bases and J lost 0, with 8 bases in between. The CDR3 loop is CASRDGMNTEAFF. The CDR3 nucleotides are TGTGCCAGCAGGGACGGGATGAACACTGAAGCTTTCTTT.

The chain's CDR3 is CSVSRDQETQYF. The CDR3 coding sequence is TGCAGCGTTTCGAGAGACCAAGAGACCCAGTACTTC. This sequence joins TRBV29-1 and TRBJ2-5; D remains ambiguous. The V gene's germline CDR1 is SQVTM and CDR2 ANQGSEA. This CDR3 has 12 amino acids. The ends were cut back, 5 bases at V and 0 bases at J, with 7 bases in the middle.

The chain uses TRBV29-1 and TRBJ1-2; TRBD1 aligns across 8 bases. Germline V gene data show CDR1 as SQVTM and CDR2 as ANQGSEA. The CDR3 runs to 11 residues. The V and J ends lost 8 bases and 4 bases, in that order; junction bases with no gene match: 3. CDR3 in amino acids: CSSGTGYGYTF. CDR3 nucleotides: TGCAGCTCCGGGACAGGCTATGGCTACACCTTC.

The rearrangement uses TRBV28 and TRBJ1-5, with D uncertain. Germline V gene lookup returns CDR1 MDHEN and CDR2 SYDVKM. There are 13 residues in the CDR3. The ends were cut back, 10 bases at V and 0 bases at J, with 10 bases in the middle. The CDR3 is CATRTVSNQPQHF. In DNA form, the CDR3 reads TGTGCCACCAGAACGGTTAGCAATCAGCCCCAGCATTTT. The entire variable domain, with the rest obtained from reference TRBV28 and TRBJ1-5, is as follows: DVKVTQSSRYLVKRTGEKVFLECVQDMDHENMFWYRQDPGLGLRLIYFSYDVKMKEKGDIPEGYSVSREKKERFSLILESASTNQTSMYLCATRTVSNQPQHFGDGTRLSIL.

The chain has TRBV5-1 and TRBJ2-1, with TRBD2 matching over 12 bases. Losses at the gene ends were 4 bases for V and 7 bases for J; bases not matched to a gene: 3. This CDR3 comprises 14 residues. CDR1 is SGHRS, CDR2 YFSETQ, per germline. The CDR3 bases are TGCGCCAGCAGCGGACTAGCGGGATTTAATGAGCAGTTCTTC. Protein sequence: CASSGLAGFNEQFF.

The chain couples TRBV5-6 to TRBJ2-7; no clear D. This CDR3 comprises 13 residues. Trimming left V 3 bases short and J 1 base short, with 8 bases between. CDR1 is SGHDT and CDR2 is YYEEEE in the germline V gene. CDR3 bases: TGTGCCAGCAGCTGGCCTGGGTCCTACGAGCAGTACTTC. Its protein is CASSWPGSYEQYF.

V and J are TRBV5-1 and TRBJ2-3, with a possible D match to TRBD2 (6 bases). V lost 0 bases, J lost 6 bases, and 11 bases lay in between. Germline values: CDR1 SGHRS, CDR2 YFSETQ. This CDR3 comprises 14 residues. CDR3 sequence: CASSLGLEADTQYF. CDR3 in DNA: TGCGCCAGCAGCTTGGGACTAGAAGCCGATACGCAGTATTTT.